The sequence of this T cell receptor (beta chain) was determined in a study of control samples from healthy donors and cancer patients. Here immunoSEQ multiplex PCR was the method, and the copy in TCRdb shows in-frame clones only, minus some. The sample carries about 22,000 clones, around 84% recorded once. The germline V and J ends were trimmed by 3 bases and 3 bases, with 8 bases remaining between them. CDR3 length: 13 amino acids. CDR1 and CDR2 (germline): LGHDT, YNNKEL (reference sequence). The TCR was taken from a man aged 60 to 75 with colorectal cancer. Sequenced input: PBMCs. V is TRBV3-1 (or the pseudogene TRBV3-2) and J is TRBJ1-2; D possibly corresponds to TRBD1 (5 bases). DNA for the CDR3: TGTGCCAGCAGCCATGGACACGACTATGGCTACACCTTC. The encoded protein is CASSHGHDYGYTF.